What follows are 30 T cell receptor beta chains derived from one specimen sequenced in a study of cytomegalovirus exposure and HLA in healthy donors. A multiplex PCR was run with 60 Vbeta primers and 13 Jbeta primers. Libraries were prepared by immunoSEQ multiplex PCR; TCRdb keeps only in-frame clonotypes and omits some of them. The profile shows about 150,000 clones, around 80% of them singletons. The source material was PBMCs. The receptor source for this set is a woman in her forties in good health and CMV-seronegative.

The rearrangement uses TRBV25-1 and TRBJ2-7; D perhaps matches TRBD2 (6 bases). CDR3 size: 14 residues. The ends were cut back, 3 bases at V and 8 bases at J, with 17 bases in the middle. From germline, CDR1 is MGHDK and CDR2 SYGVNS. DNA for the CDR3: TGTGCCAGCAGTGAGCGGGATTCCCGAGGTCAGCAGTACTTC. This encodes CASSERDSRGQQYF.

This chain uses TRBV6-1 with TRBJ2-5; 7 positions match TRBD2. Germline V CDR1 and CDR2: MNHNS, SASEGT. J gave up 6 bases and V 7 bases, and 5 bases lay outside the gene matches. The CDR3 covers 12 residues. CDR3 sequence reads: CASKAGSQTQYF. The DNA of the CDR3 is TGTGCCAGCAAAGCGGGGAGTCAGACCCAGTACTTC.

The V gene is TRBV5-1, the J gene TRBJ2-7, with D perhaps TRBD1 (6 bases). The CDR3 totals 13 residues. Germline CDR1 reads SGHRS; CDR2 reads YFSETQ. Trimming left V 0 bases short and J 6 bases short, with 10 bases between. The CDR3: CASSLGRGIEQYF. The CDR3 DNA is TGCGCCAGCAGCTTGGGCAGGGGAATCGAGCAGTACTTC. Drawing the rest from reference TRBV5-1 and TRBJ2-7, the complete variable domain is KAGVTQTPRYLIKTRGQQVTLSCSPISGHRSVSWYQQTPGQGLQFLFEYFSETQRNKGNFPGRFSGRQFSNSRSEMNVSTLELGDSALYLCASSLGRGIEQYFGPGTRLTVT.

This clone appeared a single time. The chain couples TRBV2 to TRBJ2-1, with 9 bases fitting TRBD2. Looked up from germline, CDR1 is SNHLY and CDR2 is FYNNEI. This CDR3 region has 13 residues. V trimming: 6 bases; J trimming: 6 bases; junction bases outside the gene matches: 3. In DNA, the CDR3 is TGTGCCAGCAGAGCGGGAGGAGCCAATGAGCAGTTCTTC. Translating it yields CASRAGGANEQFF.

This sequence joins TRBV6-5 and TRBJ1-5; weak D call: TRBD1 (6 bases). The CDR3 loop spans 15 amino acids. Germline CDR1 is MNHEY and CDR2 is SVGAGI. Trimming left V 6 bases short and J 1 base short, with 13 bases between. This CDR3 is CASRRQETSNQPQHF. CDR3 nucleotides: TGTGCCAGCAGAAGACAGGAGACGAGCAATCAGCCCCAGCATTTT.

The chain combines TRBV27 with TRBJ2-1, with a weak D call TRBD2 (6 bases). Trimming shortened V by 5 bases and J by 2 bases, and 25 bases separated the two germline ends. The CDR3 has 19 residues. Germline V lookup: CDR1 MNHEY, CDR2 SMNVEV (reference sequence). The CDR3 nucleotides read TGTGCCAGCAGTACCTGGGACCCCTGGGAGGAGGAAGCCTACAATGAGCAGTTCTTC. It codes for CASSTWDPWEEEAYNEQFF.

J is TRBJ2-5 and V is TRBV18, with D maybe TRBD2 (6 bases). Trimming removed 3 bases at V and 4 bases at J, with 24 bases between. The germline CDR1 and CDR2 sequences are KGHSH and LQKENI. The length of the CDR3 is 18 residues. In DNA form, the CDR3 reads TGTGCCAGCTCACCGACGCCCTACGAGGGGCAGGAGGGAGAGACCCAGTACTTC. Its protein is CASSPTPYEGQEGETQYF.

This clone has just a few counts. The V gene is TRBV28, the J gene TRBJ2-7; TRBD2 aligns across 7 bases. There are 14 residues in the CDR3. V lost 2 bases to trimming and J lost 6 bases; unmatched junction nucleotides: 7. Germline V gives CDR1 MDHEN, CDR2 SYDVKM. CDR3 loop: CASSLGEGTSEQYF. CDR3 coding DNA: TGTGCCAGCAGTTTAGGGGAGGGAACCTCCGAGCAGTACTTC. Supplemented by reference TRBV28 and TRBJ2-7, the full variable domain reads DVKVTQSSRYLVKRTGEKVFLECVQDMDHENMFWYRQDPGLGLRLIYFSYDVKMKEKGDIPEGYSVSREKKERFSLILESASTNQTSMYLCASSLGEGTSEQYFGPGTRLTVT.

The V call is TRBV28, the J call TRBJ2-1, with 8 bases fitting TRBD2. This CDR3 is built from 15 residues. Trimming at V came to 5 bases and at J to 6 bases, leaving 9 bases not matched to a gene. The germline V gene encodes CDR1 MDHEN and CDR2 SYDVKM. CDR3 in amino acids: CASSQSGRGVNEQFF. The CDR3 nucleotides are TGTGCCAGCAGTCAAAGCGGGAGAGGGGTCAATGAGCAGTTCTTC.

The chain uses TRBV6-5 and TRBJ1-1; D not certain. V was cut by 2 bases and J by 5 bases, with 9 bases left in between. CDR1 and CDR2 from the germline V gene are MNHEY and SVGAGI. The CDR3 covers 13 residues. The CDR3 here is CASSYGPRTEAFF. In DNA, the CDR3 is TGTGCCAGCAGTTACGGCCCGAGGACTGAAGCTTTCTTT.

The CDR3 DNA sequence: TGTGCCAGCATTCGGGCGGGACGGAACACTGAAGCTTTCTTT. Translation: CASIRAGRNTEAFF. The V and J genes are TRBV25-1 and TRBJ1-1; TRBD1 is a possible D gene (5 bases). The V gene lost 7 bases and the J gene lost 1 base, with 13 bases spanning the gap. Germline-derived CDR1 and CDR2 are MGHDK and SYGVNS. This CDR3 comprises 14 residues. Full variable domain (rest looked up from reference TRBV25-1 and TRBJ1-1): EADIYQTPRYLVIGTGKKITLECSQTMGHDKMYWYQQDPGMELHLIHYSYGVNSTEKGDLSSESTVSRIRTEHFPLTLESARPSHTSQYLCASIRAGRNTEAFFGQGTRLTVV.

The gene calls are TRBV5-6 and TRBJ1-3; possible D gene TRBD1, 5 bases. The germline V and J ends were trimmed by 4 bases and 0 bases, with 14 bases remaining between them. This CDR3 contains 16 residues. Germline CDR1 is SGHDT and CDR2 is YYEEEE. CDR3 bases: TGTGCCAGCAGCGGGGGGGAGACAGACTCTGGAAACACCATATATTTT. Encoded protein: CASSGGETDSGNTIYF. The complete variable domain, with remaining parts taken from reference TRBV5-6 and TRBJ1-3, reads DAGVTQSPTHLIKTRGQQVTLRCSPKSGHDTVSWYQQALGQGPQFIFQYYEEEERQRGNFPDRFSGHQFPNYSSELNVNALLLGDSALYLCASSGGETDSGNTIYFGEGSWLTVV.

This rearrangement joins TRBV7-2 to TRBJ2-3; a weak D match, TRBD2 (5 bases). V dropped 5 bases and J dropped 2 bases, with 11 bases sitting between them. The CDR3 extends over 14 amino acids. The germline CDR1 and CDR2 sequences are SGHTA and FQGNSA. CDR3 region: CASSIRRDTDTQYF. For the CDR3, the DNA is TGTGCCAGCAGCATAAGACGGGACACAGATACGCAGTATTTT.

This chain joins TRBV27 and TRBJ2-3, with a possible D match to TRBD1 (6 bases). The CDR3 runs 15 residues. V was clipped by 1 base and J by 1 base, with 9 bases between them. Germline V gene sequence: CDR1 MNHEY, CDR2 SMNVEV (reference sequence). CDR3 region: CASSLFRQGTDTQYF. Written as DNA, the CDR3 is TGTGCCAGCAGTTTATTCCGACAGGGCACAGATACGCAGTATTTT.

The chain recombines TRBV19 with TRBJ1-3; D not resolved. This CDR3 has 15 residues. Between the trimmed V and J ends, which lost 6 bases and 0 bases, there was a span of 12 bases. Germline V lookup: CDR1 LNHDA, CDR2 SQIVND (reference sequence). CDR3 residues: CASSPTVSSGNTIYF. CDR3 in DNA: TGTGCCAGTAGCCCAACAGTCAGCTCTGGAAACACCATATATTTT. Full variable domain (remainder filled in from reference TRBV19 and TRBJ1-3): DGGITQSPKYLFRKEGQNVTLSCEQNLNHDAMYWYRQDPGQGLRLIYYSQIVNDFQKGDIAEGYSVSREKKESFPLTVTSAQKNPTAFYLCASSPTVSSGNTIYFGEGSWLTVV.

The V call is TRBV14, the J call TRBJ2-7, with unresolved D. The CDR3 totals 13 residues. CDR1 SGHDN and CDR2 FVKESK come from the germline V gene. Trimming took off 1 base at V and 3 bases at J, with 7 bases between the two ends. The CDR3 DNA sequence: TGTGCCAGCAGCCAAGGACACCTCTACGAGCAGTACTTC. It encodes CASSQGHLYEQYF.

The V call is TRBV9, the J call TRBJ2-7; D is perhaps TRBD2 (5 bases). Germline CDR1 and CDR2: SGDLS and YYNGEE. The CDR3 runs 14 residues. The V gene lost 0 bases and the J gene lost 7 bases, with 14 bases spanning the gap. CDR3 residues: CASSVERGMGEQYF. In DNA form, the CDR3 reads TGTGCCAGCAGCGTAGAGAGAGGGATGGGGGAGCAGTACTTC.

The genes are TRBV4-3 and TRBJ1-4; no clear D. The V and J ends lost 1 base and 3 bases respectively, with 15 bases between them. CDR3 length: 17 amino acids. Germline CDR1 LGHNA, CDR2 YSLEER. The CDR3 sequence is CASSQGSSPRANEKLFF. CDR3 DNA: TGCGCCAGCAGCCAAGGATCCTCCCCGAGGGCTAATGAAAAACTGTTTTTT.

In its sample, this clone was seen a few times. J is TRBJ1-4 and V is TRBV2, with 9 bases lining up with TRBD1. The length of the CDR3 is 14 residues. CDR1 SNHLY and CDR2 FYNNEI come from the germline V gene. J gave up 8 bases and V 5 bases, and 6 bases lay outside the gene matches. The CDR3 region is CASSMGQGWEKLFF. DNA of the CDR3: TGTGCCAGCAGTATGGGACAGGGTTGGGAAAAACTGTTTTTT.

The chain couples TRBV7-3 to TRBJ1-2, with 8 nucleotides matching TRBD1. Germline V gene lookup returns CDR1 SGHTA and CDR2 FQGTGA. V lost 2 bases to trimming and J lost 7 bases; unmatched junction nucleotides: 3. This CDR3 region has 13 residues. CDR3 sequence reads: CASSLATGGGYTF. DNA for the CDR3: TGTGCCAGCAGCTTAGCAACAGGGGGTGGCTACACCTTC.

The table lists this clone with a count of one. The rearrangement uses TRBV4-2 and TRBJ2-7, with TRBD2 identical over 8 bases. CDR1 is LGHNA and CDR2 is YNFKEQ in the germline V gene. The CDR3 runs to 18 residues. V shed 4 bases, J shed 6 bases, and the junction held 20 bases outside the gene matches. As DNA, the CDR3 is TGTGCCAGCAGCCCAGGATTTTCTGGAGCGGGAGTTCCTCGCGAGCAGTACTTC. It encodes CASSPGFSGAGVPREQYF.

V gene TRBV28 combines with J gene TRBJ2-7, with TRBD1 matching over 9 bases. This CDR3 has 14 residues. CDR1 MDHEN and CDR2 SYDVKM come from the germline V gene. V gave up 6 bases and J gave up 9 bases; unmatched junction bases: 12. This CDR3 reads CASSPRGTGQGQYF. CDR3 DNA sequence: TGTGCCAGCAGCCCGCGGGGGACAGGGCAAGGGCAGTACTTC.

CDR3 loop: CASSSRTSGSYEQYF. The CDR3 bases are TGTGCCAGCAGCTCTAGGACTAGCGGGAGTTACGAGCAGTACTTC. The J gene is TRBJ2-7, the V gene TRBV7-9; 13 bases fit TRBD2. J gave up 4 bases and V 4 bases, and 4 bases lay outside the gene matches. CDR1 SEHNR and CDR2 FQNEAQ come from the germline V gene (reference sequence). CDR3 length: 15 residues.

The chain combines TRBV5-4 with TRBJ1-2; D uncertain. V gave up 4 bases and J gave up 3 bases, with 16 bases separating them. This CDR3 is 15 amino acids long. Germline CDR1 and CDR2: SGHNT and YYREEE (reference sequence). The CDR3 nucleotides are TGTGCCAGCAGCGACTCTACCGGGAGATACTATGGCTACACCTTC. It encodes CASSDSTGRYYGYTF. Together with reference TRBV5-4 and TRBJ1-2, the CDR3 gives the full variable domain: ETGVTQSPTHLIKTRGQQVTLRCSSQSGHNTVSWYQQALGQGPQFIFQYYREEENGRGNFPPRFSGLQFPNYSSELNVNALELDDSALYLCASSDSTGRYYGYTFGSGTRLTVV.

This sequence joins TRBV28 and TRBJ1-6; D uncertain. The CDR3 spans 13 residues. The germline V and J ends were trimmed by 7 bases and 4 bases, with 8 bases remaining between them. Germline CDR1 is MDHEN and CDR2 is SYDVKM. The CDR3 nucleotides read TGTGCCAGCATCAAGGAGTATAATTCACCCCTCCACTTT. This codes for CASIKEYNSPLHF.

V usage is TRBV7-8 and J usage is TRBJ2-3; TRBD2 matches at 11 bases. Germline CDR1 and CDR2: SGHVS and FQNEAQ. The junction had 4 bases not matched to a gene; V was cut back by 4 bases and J by 4 bases. The CDR3 is 15 residues long. CDR3 DNA sequence: TGTGCCAGCAGCTCAACTAGCGGGAGCGCAGATACGCAGTATTTT. This sequence encodes CASSSTSGSADTQYF. Full variable domain (outside the CDR3, taken from reference TRBV7-8 and TRBJ2-3): GAGVSQSPRYKVAKRGQDVALRCDPISGHVSLFWYQQALGQGPEFLTYFQNEAQLDKSGLPSDRFFAERPEGSVSTLKIQRTQQEDSAVYLCASSSTSGSADTQYFGPGTRLTVL.

The gene calls are TRBV6-6 and TRBJ2-3; 12 nucleotides line up with TRBD2. Germline-derived CDR1 and CDR2 are MNHNY and SVGAGI (reference sequence). V was pared by 2 bases and J by 4 bases, with 1 base of the junction left unmatched. The CDR3 spans 15 residues. The CDR3 here is CASSYPSGGADTQYF. The CDR3 DNA reads TGTGCCAGCAGTTACCCTAGCGGGGGGGCAGATACGCAGTATTTT.

This clone was found a few times. J is TRBJ2-7 and V is TRBV15, with 8 positions matching TRBD1. With 3 bases clipped from V and 0 bases from J, the junction kept 4 bases outside the gene matches. The CDR3 is made up of 15 amino acids. The V gene's germline CDR1 is LNHNV and CDR2 YYDKDF (reference sequence). CDR3 amino acids: CATSRGQASSYEQYF. CDR3 DNA sequence: TGTGCCACCAGCAGGGGACAGGCCAGCTCCTACGAGCAGTACTTC.

This CDR3 reads CASSPGTGPPPYYNEQFF. CDR3 nucleotide sequence: TGTGCCAGCAGCCCCGGGACAGGGCCTCCCCCCTACTACAATGAGCAGTTCTTC. The chain couples TRBV7-9 to TRBJ2-1, with TRBD1 matching 9 bases. Unmatched junction bases numbered 14, after V lost 5 bases and J lost 3 bases. This CDR3 is built from 18 residues. Germline CDR1 reads SEHNR; CDR2 reads FQNEAQ (reference sequence).

The chain recombines TRBV5-1 with TRBJ1-6; the match to TRBD1 covers 8 bases. J was trimmed by 7 bases and V by 4 bases; bases with no gene match: 10. CDR3 length: 16 residues. Germline CDR1 and CDR2: SGHRS and YFSETQ. The CDR3 coding sequence is TGCGCCAGCAGCATATCGACAGGGGCGGGGAATTCACCCCTCCACTTT. Encoded protein: CASSISTGAGNSPLHF.